Listed here is a single T cell receptor beta chain. Germline CDR1 is MGHRA and CDR2 is YSYEKL. The CDR3 runs 14 residues. The ends were cut back, 4 bases at V and 7 bases at J, with 13 bases in the middle. Libraries were prepared by immunoSEQ multiplex PCR; TCRdb keeps only in-frame clonotypes and omits some of them. The table includes around 360,000 clones, about 90% detected once. Enrolled through a virtual design, the participants were between roughly 18 and 100 years of age and came from some 26 US areas. Recovered status applied to Cohort 3 donors who had two consecutive negative PCRs. It also applied to those with clearance or with symptom resolution. The sample is drawn from a study of blood T cell repertoires in COVID-19. Overall study: From T cells, B-cell-depleted T cells, or PBMCs came the material, which was cDNA or gDNA.

The chain carries TRBV4-1 and TRBJ1-4, with D tentatively TRBD1 (5 bases). The source of this sequence is a young woman who had recovered from COVID-19. The sequenced sample was PBMCs or T cells enriched from blood (not recorded which). DNA of the CDR3: TGCGCCAGCAGCCCGGTGGGGGGGAGTGAAAAACTGTTTTTT. This translates into CASSPVGGSEKLFF.